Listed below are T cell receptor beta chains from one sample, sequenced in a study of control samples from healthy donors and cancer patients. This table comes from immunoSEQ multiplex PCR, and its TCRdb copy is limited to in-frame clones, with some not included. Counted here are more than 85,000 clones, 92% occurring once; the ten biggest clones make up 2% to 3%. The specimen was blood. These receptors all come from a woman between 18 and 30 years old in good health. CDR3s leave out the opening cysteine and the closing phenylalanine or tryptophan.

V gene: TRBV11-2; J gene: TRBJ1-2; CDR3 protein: ASSLEGSGYGYT
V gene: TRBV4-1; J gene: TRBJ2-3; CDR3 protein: ASSRATGSADTQY
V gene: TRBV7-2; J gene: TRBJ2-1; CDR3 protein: ASSLAMGSYNEQF
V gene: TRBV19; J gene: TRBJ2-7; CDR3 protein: ASSPTGTLGTYEQY
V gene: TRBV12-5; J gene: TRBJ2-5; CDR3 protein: ASGLATGQGPETQY
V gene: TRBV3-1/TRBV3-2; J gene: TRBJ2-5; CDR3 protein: ASSVAAGQYQETQY
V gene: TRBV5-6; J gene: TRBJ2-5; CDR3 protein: ASSPFSGRARRETQY
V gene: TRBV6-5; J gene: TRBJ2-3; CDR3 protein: ASSYSPGADTQY
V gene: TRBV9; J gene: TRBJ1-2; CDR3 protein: ASSEQGNYGYT
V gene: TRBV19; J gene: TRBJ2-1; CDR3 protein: ASIGPSGRALRVYYNEQF
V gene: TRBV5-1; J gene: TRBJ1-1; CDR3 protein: ASSLGWGAVNTEAF
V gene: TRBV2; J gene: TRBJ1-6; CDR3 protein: ASSPDRPFNSPLH
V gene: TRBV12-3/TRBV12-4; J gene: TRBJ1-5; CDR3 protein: ASSLLGWQPQH
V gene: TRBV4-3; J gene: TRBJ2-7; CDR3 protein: ASSQDTGLLLGEQY
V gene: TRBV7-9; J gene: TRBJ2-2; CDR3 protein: ASSLDFSGATGELF
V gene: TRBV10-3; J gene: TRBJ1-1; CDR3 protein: AITRHSNEQAF
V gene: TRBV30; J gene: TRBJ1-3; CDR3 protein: AWSPTGRSGNTIY
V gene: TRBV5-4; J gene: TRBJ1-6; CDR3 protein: ASSTGPGNNSPLH
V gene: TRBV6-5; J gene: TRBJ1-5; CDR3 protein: ASSYSRSRRVQPQH
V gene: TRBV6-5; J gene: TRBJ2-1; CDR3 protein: ASSYASGYNEQF
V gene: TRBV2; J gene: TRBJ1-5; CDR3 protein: ASRGDRDSNQPQH
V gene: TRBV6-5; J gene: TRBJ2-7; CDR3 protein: ASSYSRGGHYEQY
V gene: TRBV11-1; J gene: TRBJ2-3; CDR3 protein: ATTKGGVPDTQY
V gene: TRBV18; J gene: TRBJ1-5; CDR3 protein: ASSHDRARNQPQH
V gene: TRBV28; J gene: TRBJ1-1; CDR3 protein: ASSPLDREDTEAF
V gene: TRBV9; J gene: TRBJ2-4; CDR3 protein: ASSVSGSKNIQY
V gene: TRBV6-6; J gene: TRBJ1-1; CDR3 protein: ASKQQANTEAF
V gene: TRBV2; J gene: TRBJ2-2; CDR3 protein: ASSERAPGELF
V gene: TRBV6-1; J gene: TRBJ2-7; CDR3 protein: ASSETSGGSYEQY
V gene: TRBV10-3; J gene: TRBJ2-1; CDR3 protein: AISWKGQGVGEQF
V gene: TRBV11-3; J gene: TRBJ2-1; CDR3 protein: ASSPRTAINFNEQF
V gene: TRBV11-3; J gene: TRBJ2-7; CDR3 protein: ASSWGRGPSYEQY
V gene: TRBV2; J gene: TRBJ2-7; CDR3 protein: ARKRGGEQY
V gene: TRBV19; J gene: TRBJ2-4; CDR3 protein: ASTFATGLAKNIQY
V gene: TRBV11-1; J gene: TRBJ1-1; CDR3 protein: ASSSVNTEAF
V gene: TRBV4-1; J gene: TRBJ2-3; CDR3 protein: ASSQGEGSTDTQY
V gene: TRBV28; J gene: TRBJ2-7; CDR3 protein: ASSSRGAGQGEQY
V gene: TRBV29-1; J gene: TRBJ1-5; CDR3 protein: SAKGTGGQPQH
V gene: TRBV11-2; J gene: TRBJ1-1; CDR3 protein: ASTLGGGEAF
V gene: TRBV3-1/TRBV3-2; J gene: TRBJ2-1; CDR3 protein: ASSQVSGVANEQF
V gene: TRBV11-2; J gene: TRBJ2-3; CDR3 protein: ASSSYRDMRPDTQY
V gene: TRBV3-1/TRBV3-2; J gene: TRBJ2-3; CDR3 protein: ASSQGWDEIGRGGQDTQY
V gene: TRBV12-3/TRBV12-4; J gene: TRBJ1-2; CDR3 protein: ASSPQGSYGYT
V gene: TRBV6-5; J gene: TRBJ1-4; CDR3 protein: ASSYGGAANEKLF
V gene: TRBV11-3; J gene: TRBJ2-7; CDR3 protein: ASRNSYEQY
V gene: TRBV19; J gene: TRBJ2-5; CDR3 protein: ASSLGGEQETQY